A selection of T cell receptor beta chains follows, all from one sample in a study of blood T cell repertoires in COVID-19. Assay: immunoSEQ multiplex PCR; the TCRdb copy retains only in-frame clones and omits some. There are approximately 47,000 clones in the sample; about 83% occur only once, and around 6.4% lies in the top ten. Sequences were obtained from peripheral blood. These receptors came from a woman aged 55 to 70 with acute or convalescent COVID-19. Each CDR3 is given with its conserved first and last residue.

TRBV6-4	16	TRBJ2-3	CASSDTADPSTDTQYF
TRBV27	15	TRBJ2-7	CASSSSRGSSYEQYF
TRBV7-3	15	TRBJ2-7	CASSSRAGWPYEQYF
TRBV6-5	15	TRBJ1-2	CASSYSGTGGYGYTF
TRBV15	15	TRBJ2-2	CATSRSGQSTGELFF
TRBV12-3/TRBV12-4	12	TRBJ1-2	CASSGQGAGYTF
TRBV11-3	20	TRBJ2-7	CASSPPSGTSGGDPLGEQYF
TRBV11-2	16	TRBJ2-2	CASSFSGGFGTGELFF
TRBV5-1	14	TRBJ1-4	CASSFRGRDEKLFF
TRBV27	12	TRBJ2-3	CASRASGSSQYF
TRBV19	14	TRBJ2-2	CASIGTSRTGELFF
TRBV6-1	17	TRBJ2-6	CASSGRDRESGANVLTF
TRBV6-1	14	TRBJ2-7	CASSELGERGEQYF
TRBV5-1	14	TRBJ1-2	CASSLDRANYGYTF
TRBV10-3	15	TRBJ2-3	CAISDGGGAADTQYF
TRBV5-4	15	TRBJ1-1	CASSLPGIMNTEAFF
TRBV7-2	15	TRBJ2-3	CASSLYSGSTDTQYF
TRBV5-1	15	TRBJ1-2	CASSSTGTGDFGYTF
TRBV7-9	16	TRBJ2-5	CASSFRPSGPQETQYF
TRBV12-5	19	TRBJ2-2	CASGLSRTSGGLNTGELFF
TRBV15	14	TRBJ2-7	CATSERLGPYEQYF
TRBV4-1	14	TRBJ1-5	CASSPGGPDQPQHF
TRBV5-5	14	TRBJ1-2	CASRQEQGSYGYTF
TRBV7-2	13	TRBJ1-4	CASSGQGNEKLFF
TRBV9	15	TRBJ2-3	CASSHPRGATDTQYF
TRBV5-6	18	TRBJ1-3	CASRPAARGLETHHTIYF
TRBV24-1	14	TRBJ2-5	CATSESGGAETQYF
TRBV7-2	17	TRBJ1-5	CASSGQGLLASNQPQHF
TRBV19	14	TRBJ1-2	CASKDRALNYGYTF
TRBV5-6	13	TRBJ2-3	CASSSSPRDTQYF
TRBV6-5	15	TRBJ2-1	CASRIITSSYNEQFF
TRBV6-5	15	TRBJ1-2	CASSYSAGINYGYTF
TRBV19	15	TRBJ1-2	CASSTTLTGGSGYTF
TRBV4-2	14	TRBJ2-1	CASSRGSAYNEQFF
TRBV5-5	15	TRBJ2-7	CASSSPGTGNLEQYF
TRBV19	14	TRBJ1-1	CASSQVGGGTEAFF
TRBV6-5	15	TRBJ2-7	CASLGQGGPSYEQYF
TRBV11-2	14	TRBJ1-2	CASSLEGIGSGYTF
TRBV11-2	15	TRBJ1-1	CASSLRTSMNTEAFF
TRBV6-5	12	TRBJ1-2	CASSNPVYGYTF
TRBV13	16	TRBJ2-1	CASSHSGLAAYNEQFF
TRBV4-2	14	TRBJ2-7	CASSQEGGAYEQYF
TRBV4-1	16	TRBJ2-3	CASSQTGTSGGDTQYF
TRBV10-3	15	TRBJ2-1	CAISEDGRGYNEQFF
TRBV2	15	TRBJ1-1	CASSEYTTVNTEAFF
TRBV5-5	15	TRBJ2-7	CASSLRGQGNNEQYF
TRBV7-3	15	TRBJ2-7	CASSLGPQGIYEQYF
TRBV19	13	TRBJ2-1	CASSSTRADEQFF
TRBV30	14	TRBJ2-5	CAWSRGVATETQYF
TRBV6-1	17	TRBJ1-5	CASSEAGMAGTLEPQHF